What follows are 5 T cell receptor beta chains derived from one specimen sequenced in a study of OX40 agonist ivuxolimab in advanced cancers. Profiling relied on immunoSEQ multiplex PCR, and the TCRdb table lists in-frame clones only, not all of them. The profile shows 65,000 or so clones, roughly 80% of them singletons. The input for sequencing was CD4+ or CD8+ T cells sorted from blood, taken in a trial of the OX40 agonist ivuxolimab. The receptor set was obtained from an adult with an advanced solid tumor such as melanoma, head and neck, liver or kidney cancer.

The J gene is TRBJ1-2, the V gene TRBV9; D is possibly TRBD1 (5 bases). CDR3 size: 13 residues. In germline, CDR1 is SGDLS, CDR2 YYNGEE. V gave up 2 bases and J gave up 0 bases, with 5 bases separating them. CDR3 DNA sequence: TGTGCCAGCAGCGTGGACACTAACTATGGCTACACCTTC. The encoded protein is CASSVDTNYGYTF.

The gene calls are TRBV6-5 and TRBJ2-3; TRBD2 matches 9 bases. The ends lost 2 bases at V and 4 bases at J; junction bases unmatched: 7. The CDR3 is made up of 16 amino acids. CDR1 is MNHEY and CDR2 is SVGAGI in the germline V gene. This CDR3 is CASSYQIAGVADTQYF. The CDR3 bases are TGTGCCAGCAGTTACCAAATAGCGGGAGTGGCAGATACGCAGTATTTT.

This clone was seen a handful of times. The chain couples TRBV19 to TRBJ1-2; 7 bases line up with TRBD1. From germline, CDR1 is LNHDA and CDR2 SQIVND (reference sequence). The CDR3 has 11 amino acids. V shed 7 bases and J 8 bases; nucleotides not matched to a gene: 4. CDR3 amino acids: CASIQGRGYTF. The CDR3 coding sequence is TGTGCCAGTATACAGGGGAGAGGCTACACCTTC.

J is TRBJ2-7 and V is TRBV7-3; possible D gene TRBD1, 5 bases. This CDR3 is built from 14 residues. The V end was cut by 0 bases, the J end by 7 bases, with 13 bases between. CDR1 and CDR2 from the germline V gene are SGHTA and FQGTGA. This CDR3 reads CASSLTGLTSEQYF. CDR3 coding DNA: TGTGCCAGCAGCTTAACGGGGCTAACTTCAGAGCAGTACTTC.

The V gene is TRBV5-1, the J gene TRBJ1-4; 11 bases are shared with TRBD1. CDR3 length: 14 residues. Germline CDR1 SGHRS, CDR2 YFSETQ. Germline trimming cut 4 bases from V and 7 bases from J; bases unmatched to any gene: 3. CDR3 in DNA: TGCGCCAGCAGCATCGGACAGGGGGCTGAAAAACTGTTTTTT. Its translation: CASSIGQGAEKLFF.